This T cell receptor (beta chain) emerged from a study of blood T cell repertoires in COVID-19. For the study at large: COVID-19 samples, acute and convalescent, were from the United States, Italy and Spain. T cells, B-cell-depleted T cells, or PBMCs supplied cDNA or gDNA.

Per the original data handling: Nucleated cell counts were estimated from reference gene primer amplification. Only in-frame clones appear in the TCRdb table, and some are missing; sequencing was by immunoSEQ multiplex PCR. V and J calls and clone size follow that table, whereas D and trimming were derived from the DNA. The sample records approximately 120,000 clones, approximately 80% being singletons. The TCR was taken from a human donor in a cohort sampled during active COVID-19. Sequencing was done on a sample of peripheral blood.

The CDR3, as DNA: TGTGCCAGCAGCAGTAAACAGGGCTCTGGTAATTCACCCCTCCACTTT. Translation: CASSSKQGSGNSPLHF. V is TRBV7-8 and J is TRBJ1-6; possibly TRBD1 for D (6 bases). From germline, CDR1 is SGHVS and CDR2 FQNEAQ. V shed 5 bases and J shed 6 bases, with 17 bases lying between them. This CDR3 has 16 residues.